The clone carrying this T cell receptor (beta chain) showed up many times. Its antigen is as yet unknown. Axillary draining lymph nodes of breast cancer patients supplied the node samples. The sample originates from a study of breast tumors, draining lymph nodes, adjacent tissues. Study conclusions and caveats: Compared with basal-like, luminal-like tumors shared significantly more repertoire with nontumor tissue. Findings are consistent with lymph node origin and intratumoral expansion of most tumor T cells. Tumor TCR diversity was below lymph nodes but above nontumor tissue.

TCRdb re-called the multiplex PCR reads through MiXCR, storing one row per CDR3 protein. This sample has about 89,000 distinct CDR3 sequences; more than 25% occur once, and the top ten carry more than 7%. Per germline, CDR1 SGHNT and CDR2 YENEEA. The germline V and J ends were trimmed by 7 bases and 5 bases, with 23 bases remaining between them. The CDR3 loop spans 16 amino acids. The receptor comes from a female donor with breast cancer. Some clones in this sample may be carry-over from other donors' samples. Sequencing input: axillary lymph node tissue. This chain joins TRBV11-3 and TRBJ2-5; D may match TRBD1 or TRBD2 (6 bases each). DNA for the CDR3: TGTGCCAGCAACTTTTACGGGACGGGGGCGGGGGAGACCCAGTACTTC. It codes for CASNFYGTGAGETQYF.